The T cell receptor beta chain described here comes from a study of cytotoxic CD8 clonotypes in ibrutinib-treated CLL. The study, taken as a whole, reports: The study found public clonotypes uncommon, contracting or stable on treatment. Sampling times differed between sustained-remission and progressing patients.

TCRdb's table, derived via immunoSEQ multiplex PCR, lists solely in-frame clones and lacks some. The sample yields about 130,000 clones, approximately 85% seen once. Cryopreserved PBMCs supplied about 2 micrograms of genomic DNA for TCR beta libraries. This CDR3 has 16 residues. V lost 5 bases to trimming and J lost 4 bases; unmatched junction nucleotides: 11. Per germline, CDR1 SGHTA and CDR2 FQGNSA. Notes on this clone: What it binds is not known.

Sequencing used PBMCs, obtained after 24 months of ibrutinib treatment. The receptor was derived from a human donor with chronic lymphocytic leukemia. The genes are TRBV7-2 and TRBJ2-1; 7 bases map to TRBD2. The CDR3 nucleotides read TGTGCCAGCAGCCCTCATAGAGGAGCGGGGTACAATGAGCAGTTCTTC. Protein: CASSPHRGAGYNEQFF.